One and the same sample provided the 24 T cell receptor beta chains below, sequenced in a study of vaccination and CD4 T cells after COVID-19. TCRdb recomputed calls from the PCR reads with MiXCR, one row per CDR3 protein. Seen here are 11,000 to 15,000 distinct CDR3 sequences, 69% observed once, and the top ten hold around 1.2%. Sample: CD4+ T cells from blood, taken after SARS-CoV-2 vaccination. Receptor source: a human donor who had recovered from COVID-19.

The chain couples TRBV27 to TRBJ2-7; the D gene is possibly TRBD1 (6 bases). CDR1 MNHEY and CDR2 SMNVEV come from the germline V gene (reference sequence). CDR3 length: 16 amino acids. The V gene lost 0 bases and the J gene lost 1 base, with 13 bases spanning the gap. CDR3 sequence: CASSLSGALSSYEQYF. The CDR3 nucleotides read TGTGCCAGCAGTTTATCGGGGGCGTTGAGTTCCTACGAGCAGTACTTC.

This clonotype was seen once. V gene TRBV10-3 combines with J gene TRBJ2-2; 8 bases map to TRBD1. V was pared by 3 bases and J by 0 bases, with 3 bases of the junction left unmatched. The germline CDR1 and CDR2 sequences are ENHRY and SYGVKD. The CDR3 totals 16 residues. CDR3 DNA sequence: TGTGCCATCAGTGACGGACAGGGCCCGAACACCGGGGAGCTGTTTTTT. Amino acid sequence: CAISDGQGPNTGELFF.

This clonotype came up once. The chain joins TRBV5-1 to TRBJ2-3, with TRBD1 identical over 10 bases. Trimming cost V 0 bases and J 5 bases; bases outside gene matches: 3. The CDR3 length is 15 residues. CDR1 is SGHRS, CDR2 YFSETQ, per germline. CDR3 coding DNA: TGCGCCAGCAGCTTGGCCGGACAGGGGGGAGATACGCAGTATTTT. Protein product: CASSLAGQGGDTQYF.

The chain carries TRBV9 and TRBJ2-1; the D gene is possibly TRBD2 (6 bases). Germline CDR1 is SGDLS and CDR2 is YYNGEE. The CDR3 length is 14 residues. Trimming removed 2 bases at V and 0 bases at J, with 6 bases between. The CDR3 DNA is TGTGCCAGCAGCGTGGAGGGCTCCTACAATGAGCAGTTCTTC. This encodes CASSVEGSYNEQFF.

This chain connects TRBV20-1 to TRBJ1-5; 8 nucleotides agree with TRBD1. The CDR3 is made up of 16 amino acids. V shed 1 base, J shed 1 base, and the junction held 6 bases outside the gene matches. Per germline, CDR1 DFQATT and CDR2 SNEGSKA (reference sequence). CDR3 sequence reads: CSARATGGGSNQPQHF. In DNA, the CDR3 is TGCAGTGCTAGAGCCACAGGGGGAGGAAGCAATCAGCCCCAGCATTTT.

This clonotype was counted only a few times. The chain is built from TRBV2 and TRBJ1-2; D uncertain. The V and J ends lost 5 bases and 3 bases respectively, with 4 bases between them. Germline V gives CDR1 SNHLY, CDR2 FYNNEI. CDR3 length: 11 amino acids. In nucleotides, the CDR3 is TGTGCCAGCAGTATGGACTATGGCTACACCTTC. Translating it yields CASSMDYGYTF.

The CDR3 region is CASSPSVSFGTEAFF. In DNA, the CDR3 is TGTGCCAGCAGTCCTAGTGTTAGTTTTGGCACTGAAGCTTTCTTT. This sequence joins TRBV12-3 or TRBV12-4 and TRBJ1-1; D uncertain. The V and J ends lost 5 bases and 4 bases respectively, with 17 bases between them. CDR3 length: 15 residues.

V and J are TRBV2 and TRBJ1-2, with 11 positions matching TRBD1. The CDR3 has 16 amino acids. Trimming removed 1 base from V and 4 bases from J; junction bases left unmatched: 5. CDR1 and CDR2 (germline): SNHLY, FYNNEI. This CDR3 reads CASSEGTGGNSYGYTF. CDR3 DNA: TGTGCCAGCAGTGAAGGGACAGGGGGCAACAGCTATGGCTACACCTTC.

Here the CDR3 DNA reads TGTGCCAGCACCCCTGGGACTAGCGGGTACGAGCAGTACTTC. This translates into CASTPGTSGYEQYF. The J gene is TRBJ2-7, the V gene TRBV2; 12 positions match TRBD2. CDR1 is SNHLY and CDR2 is FYNNEI in the germline V gene. V shed 7 bases and J 4 bases; nucleotides not matched to a gene: 5. This CDR3 contains 14 residues.

The V and J genes are TRBV7-2 and TRBJ2-3, with 10 positions matching TRBD2. The CDR3 is made up of 17 amino acids. Germline assignment: CDR1 SGHTA and CDR2 FQGNSA. After removal of 1 base from V and 4 bases from J, the junction contained 8 bases not matched to a gene. CDR3 nucleotide sequence: TGTGCCAGCAGCTTAGGGGGAGCGGGAGGGCGCGCAGATACGCAGTATTTT. The encoded protein is CASSLGGAGGRADTQYF. The variable domain in full, completed from reference TRBV7-2 and TRBJ2-3, reads GAGVSQSPSNKVTEKGKDVELRCDPISGHTALYWYRQSLGQGLEFLIYFQGNSAPDKSGLPSDRFSAERTGGSVSTLTIQRTQQEDSAVYLCASSLGGAGGRADTQYFGPGTRLTVL.

This clonotype appeared once. This sequence joins TRBV9 and TRBJ1-4, with D hard to call. This CDR3 has 17 residues. Germline CDR1 is SGDLS and CDR2 is YYNGEE. V was pared by 0 bases and J by 0 bases, with 12 bases between. CDR3 coding DNA: TGTGCCAGCAGCGTAGGTGGGCGGTTGCCAACTAATGAAAAACTGTTTTTT. Protein: CASSVGGRLPTNEKLFF. Together with reference TRBV9 and TRBJ1-4, the CDR3 gives the full variable domain: DSGVTQTPKHLITATGQRVTLRCSPRSGDLSVYWYQQSLDQGLQFLIQYYNGEERAKGNILERFSAQQFPDLHSELNLSSLELGDSALYFCASSVGGRLPTNEKLFFGSGTQLSVL.

The gene calls are TRBV20-1 and TRBJ2-3, with D tentatively TRBD1 (6 bases). Looked up from germline, CDR1 is DFQATT and CDR2 is SNEGSKA (reference sequence). The V end lost 1 base, the J end lost 2 bases, and 16 bases lay between the germline ends. The CDR3 runs 16 residues. CDR3 loop: CSARAYGTHLTDTQYF. CDR3 sequence (DNA): TGCAGTGCTAGAGCCTACGGGACACATCTCACAGATACGCAGTATTTT.

The CDR3 nucleotides read TGTGCCAACCAGCCTAGCGGCAGGGGGGACTATGGCTACACCTTC. As protein: CANQPSGRGDYGYTF. This chain connects TRBV28 to TRBJ1-2; 7 nucleotides agree with TRBD1. Germline trimming cut 10 bases from V and 3 bases from J; bases unmatched to any gene: 14. CDR3 length: 15 amino acids. Germline assignment: CDR1 MDHEN and CDR2 SYDVKM.

This clonotype has a handful of counts. V and J are TRBV6-1 and TRBJ2-2, with D possibly TRBD2 on 5 matching bases. Germline CDR1 and CDR2: MNHNS and SASEGT. The CDR3 is made up of 14 amino acids. The V and J ends lost 6 bases and 5 bases respectively, with 13 bases between them. DNA for the CDR3: TGTGCCAGCAGGGAGAGGCCGGGGACCGGGGAGCTGTTTTTT. Its translation is CASRERPGTGELFF.

The V and J genes are TRBV20-1 and TRBJ1-6, with 7 bases aligning to TRBD1. Germline loops: CDR1 DFQATT, CDR2 SNEGSKA (reference sequence). After removal of 5 bases from V and 7 bases from J, the junction contained 8 bases not matched to a gene. CDR3 size: 14 residues. DNA of the CDR3: TGCAGTGCTGAGGACAGGCTACCCAATTCACCCCTCCACTTT. This gives the protein CSAEDRLPNSPLHF.

This rearrangement joins TRBV5-1 to TRBJ1-5, with 9 bases lining up with TRBD1. V was clipped by 0 bases and J by 4 bases; unmatched bases: 2. The V gene's germline CDR1 is SGHRS and CDR2 YFSETQ. This CDR3 has 15 residues. The CDR3 nucleotides are TGCGCCAGCAGCTTGGATGGACAGGGGAATCAGCCCCAGCATTTT. Encoded protein: CASSLDGQGNQPQHF.

The chain uses TRBV6-1 and TRBJ1-5; D remains unclear. Trimming cost V 1 base and J 8 bases, with 6 bases left between them. The CDR3 is 12 residues long. Germline V gene data show CDR1 as MNHNS and CDR2 as SASEGT. CDR3 bases: TGTGCCAGCAGTGAAGAATGGAAGCCCCAGCATTTT. This sequence encodes CASSEEWKPQHF.

This clonotype was seen a single time. The chain combines TRBV20-1 with TRBJ2-5; D is tentatively TRBD1 or TRBD2 (5 bases each). In germline, CDR1 is DFQATT, CDR2 SNEGSKA (reference sequence). This CDR3 region has 15 residues. V was trimmed by 1 base and J by 1 base, leaving 13 bases between them. The CDR3 is CSARGQMRGQETQYF. Written as DNA, the CDR3 is TGCAGTGCTAGAGGACAGATGAGGGGCCAAGAGACCCAGTACTTC.

The chain combines TRBV30 with TRBJ1-1; no reliable D call. Trimming stripped 0 bases from V and 0 bases from J, with 8 bases between. This CDR3 has 14 residues. Per germline, CDR1 GTSNPN and CDR2 SVGIG (reference sequence). CDR3 in DNA: TGTGCCTGGAGTGTACACCAACTGAACACTGAAGCTTTCTTT. Protein: CAWSVHQLNTEAFF.

This clonotype was counted a few times. The rearrangement uses TRBV21-1 and TRBJ1-1; TRBD1 was called by the table and not checked on the DNA. TRBV21-1 is given as a pseudogene. This CDR3 region has 11 residues. The CDR3 DNA reads as TGTGCCAGCAGGACGGGGGGTGAAGCTTTCTTT. It codes for CASRTGGEAFF.

The gene calls are TRBV20-1 and TRBJ1-5; D is possibly TRBD1 (5 bases). V was shortened by 6 bases and J by 0 bases, with 12 bases between the two germline ends. The CDR3 runs 14 residues. Germline CDR1 is DFQATT and CDR2 is SNEGSKA (reference sequence). The CDR3 sequence is CSASQGNSNQPQHF. The CDR3, as DNA: TGCAGTGCAAGTCAGGGTAATAGCAATCAGCCCCAGCATTTT.

The J gene is TRBJ2-1, the V gene TRBV7-2, with TRBD1 identical over 7 bases. The V and J ends lost 2 bases and 7 bases, in that order; junction bases with no gene match: 8. This CDR3 has 15 residues. Germline assignment: CDR1 SGHTA and CDR2 FQGNSA. The CDR3: CASSLTGAWGNEQFF. CDR3 bases: TGTGCCAGCAGCTTAACAGGGGCTTGGGGGAATGAGCAGTTCTTC.

This clonotype was counted between two and nine times. The chain employs TRBV6-1 and TRBJ2-3; D is undetermined. CDR1 MNHNS and CDR2 SASEGT come from the germline V gene. The CDR3 runs to 14 residues. Trimming left V 10 bases short and J 2 bases short, with 16 bases between. CDR3 in amino acids: CATKNRPNTDTQYF. CDR3 DNA sequence: TGTGCCACCAAAAACCGCCCTAACACAGATACGCAGTATTTT.

This chain connects TRBV28 to TRBJ2-7, with 8 bases matching TRBD1. In germline, CDR1 is MDHEN, CDR2 SYDVKM. After removal of 5 bases from V and 0 bases from J, the junction contained 6 bases not matched to a gene. This CDR3 region has 15 residues. CDR3 in amino acids: CASSPRTGSSYEQYF. The CDR3 nucleotides are TGTGCCAGCAGTCCTCGGACAGGGAGCTCCTACGAGCAGTACTTC.